The 30 T cell receptor beta chains below all came from one sample that was sequenced in a study of blood T cell repertoires in COVID-19. Profiled with immunoSEQ multiplex PCR; TCRdb holds only in-frame clones, not every one. The profile shows about 290,000 clones, under 90% of them singletons. The source material was PBMCs or T cells enriched from blood (not recorded which). All receptors derive from a middle-aged woman who had recovered from COVID-19.

This chain connects TRBV27 to TRBJ2-7, with 15 bases lining up with TRBD2. After removal of 6 bases from V and 2 bases from J, the junction contained 11 bases not matched to a gene. CDR1 is MNHEY, CDR2 SMNVEV, per germline (reference sequence). The CDR3 covers 18 residues. CDR3 nucleotide sequence: TGTGCCAGCAGCGCCGCCGGGACTAGCGGGAGGAGGCCCTACGAGCAGTACTTC. Translated, it gives CASSAAGTSGRRPYEQYF.

This rearrangement joins TRBV5-1 to TRBJ2-3; 7 bases are shared with TRBD2. CDR3 length: 14 residues. Germline loops: CDR1 SGHRS, CDR2 YFSETQ. V was clipped by 4 bases and J by 8 bases; unmatched bases: 10. CDR3 nucleotide sequence: TGCGCCAGCAGCGAAATCCAAACGGGAGGTACGCAGTATTTT. It is translated as CASSEIQTGGTQYF.

The gene calls are TRBV6-1 and TRBJ1-1; 7 bases line up with TRBD1. Per germline, CDR1 MNHNS and CDR2 SASEGT. The CDR3 is made up of 15 amino acids. V lost 1 base, J lost 5 bases, and 7 bases stayed unmatched. This CDR3 reads CASSEGDSLATEAFF. CDR3 nucleotide sequence: TGTGCCAGCAGTGAAGGGGACAGCCTGGCGACTGAAGCTTTCTTT.

This rearrangement joins TRBV10-3 to TRBJ2-5; maybe TRBD2 (6 bases). This CDR3 region has 16 residues. Per germline, CDR1 ENHRY and CDR2 SYGVKD. V was cut by 1 base and J by 2 bases, with 14 bases left in between. CDR3 in DNA: TGTGCCATCAGTGAGTGGGTGGGCGGGGCTCAAGAGACCCAGTACTTC. Translation gives CAISEWVGGAQETQYF.

The genes are TRBV28 and TRBJ1-5; TRBD1 matches at 7 bases. This CDR3 spans 16 amino acids. V lost 4 bases to trimming and J lost 1 base; unmatched junction nucleotides: 7. From germline, CDR1 is MDHEN and CDR2 SYDVKM. CDR3 residues: CASSSSQGLSNQPQHF. CDR3 nucleotide sequence: TGTGCCAGCAGTTCCTCACAGGGGTTAAGCAATCAGCCCCAGCATTTT.

The V gene is TRBV2, the J gene TRBJ1-1, with TRBD1 matching over 8 bases. Looked up from germline, CDR1 is SNHLY and CDR2 is FYNNEI. The CDR3 totals 14 residues. Unmatched junction bases numbered 6, after V lost 8 bases and J lost 1 base. DNA of the CDR3: TGTGCCAGCCAGACAGGGGTAGGGAACACTGAAGCTTTCTTT. Its translation: CASQTGVGNTEAFF.

The V call is TRBV7-2, the J call TRBJ2-1; D may be TRBD2 (5 bases). The ends were cut back, 5 bases at V and 3 bases at J, with 14 bases in the middle. The CDR3 sequence is 15 residues long. Germline assignment: CDR1 SGHTA and CDR2 FQGNSA. CDR3 in DNA: TGTGCCAGCAGCCTCACTAGGGAGTTCTACAATGAGCAGTTCTTC. This codes for CASSLTREFYNEQFF.

V is TRBV30 and J is TRBJ1-3; no firm D call. V lost 5 bases to trimming and J lost 0 bases, with 5 bases between them. There are 12 residues in the CDR3. The germline V gene has CDR1 GTSNPN and CDR2 SVGIG (reference sequence). CDR3 protein: CAWGRSGNTIYF. In nucleotides, the CDR3 is TGTGCCTGGGGCCGCTCTGGAAACACCATATATTTT.

This clone appeared once. This chain connects TRBV11-2 to TRBJ2-1; no firm D call. V shed 2 bases and J shed 1 base, with 9 bases lying between them. The germline gives CDR1 SGHAT, CDR2 FQNNGV. There are 15 residues in the CDR3. This CDR3 is CASSLTIASYNEQFF. The CDR3 DNA sequence: TGTGCCAGCAGCTTAACGATAGCTTCCTACAATGAGCAGTTCTTC.

The rearrangement uses TRBV6-5 and TRBJ2-7; TRBD2 matches 9 bases. The trim removed 2 bases at V and 4 bases at J, leaving 6 bases unmatched. The CDR3 sequence is 15 residues long. Germline loops: CDR1 MNHEY, CDR2 SVGAGI. Here the CDR3 reads CASSYPAGGMYEQYF. The CDR3 DNA reads TGTGCCAGCAGTTACCCAGCGGGGGGTATGTACGAGCAGTACTTC.

The chain joins TRBV7-2 to TRBJ2-1; D gene unclear. Germline V CDR1 and CDR2: SGHTA, FQGNSA. V lost 3 bases, J lost 7 bases, and 10 bases lay in between. This CDR3 is built from 13 residues. In DNA form, the CDR3 reads TGTGCCAGCAGCTTTTCGGGTGGGAATGAGCAGTTCTTC. Translated, it gives CASSFSGGNEQFF.

This rearrangement joins TRBV15 to TRBJ1-6; 8 bases align to TRBD1. V shed 7 bases and J 9 bases; nucleotides not matched to a gene: 8. The CDR3 totals 14 residues. Germline CDR1 reads LNHNV; CDR2 reads YYDKDF (reference sequence). The DNA for the CDR3 is TGTGCCACCACAAAAGGACAGGGTAGTTCACCCCTCCACTTT. Its translation is CATTKGQGSSPLHF.

The chain combines TRBV5-1 with TRBJ2-3; 7 bases line up with TRBD1. Germline CDR1 and CDR2: SGHRS and YFSETQ. The CDR3 spans 16 residues. V shed 3 bases, J shed 0 bases, and the junction held 7 bases outside the gene matches. In nucleotides, the CDR3 is TGCGCCAGCAGCTCCAGGACAGGCGTGAGCACAGATACGCAGTATTTT. The encoded protein is CASSSRTGVSTDTQYF.

The V and J genes are TRBV2 and TRBJ2-1, with D hard to call. The CDR3 totals 17 residues. Germline-derived CDR1 and CDR2 are SNHLY and FYNNEI. The V and J ends lost 8 bases and 2 bases respectively, with 22 bases between them. Written as DNA, the CDR3 is TGTGCCAGCTCCGCCCCTCTAGAGCCTCCCCCCTACAATGAGCAGTTCTTC. Its translation is CASSAPLEPPPYNEQFF.

This chain uses TRBV20-1 with TRBJ1-1, with TRBD1 matching 7 bases. This CDR3 region has 11 residues. Germline V gene lookup returns CDR1 DFQATT and CDR2 SNEGSKA (reference sequence). With V trimmed by 0 bases and J by 11 bases, 3 bases remained unmatched. CDR3 sequence: CSARETGRAFF. CDR3 DNA: TGCAGTGCTAGAGAGACAGGGAGGGCTTTCTTT.

The chain has TRBV30 and TRBJ1-1; a possible D gene is TRBD1 (5 bases). Per germline, CDR1 GTSNPN and CDR2 SVGIG (reference sequence). CDR3 size: 13 residues. The V and J ends lost 3 bases and 6 bases respectively, with 14 bases between them. CDR3: CAWSGGTGPEAFF. The CDR3, as DNA: TGTGCCTGGAGCGGCGGGACGGGGCCTGAAGCTTTCTTT.

With respect to this clone: Other DNA sequences within the sample encode an identical CDR3. The V call is TRBV12-3 or TRBV12-4, the J call TRBJ1-1, with 7 bases identical to TRBD1. This CDR3 comprises 13 residues. The ends lost 2 bases at V and 5 bases at J; junction bases unmatched: 2. The CDR3 is CASSLTGETEAFF. The CDR3 region has the DNA TGTGCCAGCAGTTTAACAGGGGAGACTGAAGCTTTCTTT.

Remarks on this clone: Other nucleotide sequences from this sample produce the same CDR3. This rearrangement joins TRBV3-1 (or the pseudogene TRBV3-2) to TRBJ1-6, with D unclear. With 1 base removed from V and 10 bases from J, the gap between germline ends came to 5 bases. This CDR3 spans 12 amino acids. CDR1 is LGHDT and CDR2 is YNNKEL in the germline V gene (reference sequence). Here the CDR3 reads CASSQGSSPLHF. CDR3 DNA: TGTGCCAGCAGCCAAGGTAGCTCACCCCTCCACTTT.

The chain has TRBV5-8 and TRBJ2-2; D may be TRBD2 (5 bases). CDR1 and CDR2 from the germline V gene are SGHTS and YDEGEE. This CDR3 has 15 amino acids. V lost 4 bases and J lost 5, with 15 bases in between. The CDR3 nucleotides read TGTGCCAGCAGCCCCCTGAGCGGACGAACCGGGGAGCTGTTTTTT. Protein product: CASSPLSGRTGELFF.

The chain is built from TRBV7-3 and TRBJ2-2, with 8 bases that match TRBD1. Germline V gives CDR1 SGHTA, CDR2 FQGTGA. The V gene end was trimmed by 5 bases and the J gene end by 3 bases; junction bases not matched to a gene: 5. The CDR3 totals 15 residues. This CDR3 reads CASSPGTGDTGELFF. The CDR3 bases are TGTGCCAGCAGCCCCGGGACAGGAGACACCGGGGAGCTGTTTTTT.

V usage is TRBV4-1 and J usage is TRBJ1-1; D may be TRBD1 (5 bases). The V gene's germline CDR1 is MGHRA and CDR2 YSYEKL. Trimming removed 2 bases at V and 4 bases at J, with 11 bases between. The CDR3 spans 14 residues. For the CDR3, the DNA is TGCGCCAGCAGCCAATTAGGGCAGGGCACTGAAGCTTTCTTT. Its protein is CASSQLGQGTEAFF.

The rearrangement joins TRBV18 to TRBJ2-2; D may be TRBD1 (5 bases). This CDR3 region has 12 residues. From germline, CDR1 is KGHSH and CDR2 LQKENI. The ends were cut back, 3 bases at V and 8 bases at J, with 7 bases in the middle. In DNA, the CDR3 is TGTGCCAGCTCACCTTGGACAGGGGAGCTGTTTTTT. Its translation: CASSPWTGELFF.

The V and J genes are TRBV4-1 and TRBJ1-1; D might be TRBD1 (5 bases). V lost 0 bases, J lost 5 bases, and 16 bases lay in between. Germline V gene sequence: CDR1 MGHRA, CDR2 YSYEKL. The CDR3 sequence is 16 residues long. The CDR3 DNA follows: TGCGCCAGCAGCCAAGATCTGTCAGGGTTGGGGACTGAAGCTTTCTTT. It translates to CASSQDLSGLGTEAFF.

The CDR3 region is CASSPQGIRDNSPLHF. CDR3 in DNA: TGTGCCAGCAGTCCGCAGGGGATACGCGATAATTCACCCCTCCACTTT. The gene calls are TRBV28 and TRBJ1-6, with D maybe TRBD1 (6 bases). The CDR3 spans 16 residues. Germline V CDR1 and CDR2: MDHEN, SYDVKM. V shed 5 bases and J shed 5 bases, with 16 bases lying between them.

This clone was seen a handful of times. The rearrangement uses TRBV27 and TRBJ2-3; D possibly corresponds to TRBD2 (6 bases). Germline V gene sequence: CDR1 MNHEY, CDR2 SMNVEV (reference sequence). Between the trimmed V and J ends, which lost 5 bases and 1 base, there was a span of 16 bases. The CDR3 has 16 amino acids. Written as DNA, the CDR3 is TGTGCCAGCAGTCCAGAGGAGGGACCGCGCACAGATACGCAGTATTTT. Protein: CASSPEEGPRTDTQYF.

This chain uses TRBV29-1 with TRBJ1-1; weak D call: TRBD1 (6 bases). The germline V gene encodes CDR1 SQVTM and CDR2 ANQGSEA. CDR3 length: 14 amino acids. Between the trimmed V and J ends, which lost 5 bases and 1 base, there was a span of 14 bases. The CDR3 nucleotides are TGCAGCGTTTCGTATGGGGGCGGGAACACTGAAGCTTTCTTT. It codes for CSVSYGGGNTEAFF. Drawing the rest from reference TRBV29-1 and TRBJ1-1, the complete variable domain is SAVISQKPSRDICQRGTSLTIQCQVDSQVTMMFWYRQQPGQSLTLIATANQGSEATYESGFVIDKFPISRPNLTFSTLTVSNMSPEDSSIYLCSVSYGGGNTEAFFGQGTRLTVV.

Turning to this clone: In the same sample, other DNA sequences code for this CDR3. The V and J genes are TRBV7-3 and TRBJ2-1; 11 bases align to TRBD2. Germline CDR1 is SGHTA and CDR2 is FQGTGA. This CDR3 comprises 15 residues. With V trimmed by 4 bases and J by 3 bases, 2 bases remained unmatched. DNA for the CDR3: TGTGCCAGCAGCTCTACTAGCGGGAGCTACAATGAGCAGTTCTTC. Translated: CASSSTSGSYNEQFF.

The chain employs TRBV6-4 and TRBJ2-7, with 7 bases identical to TRBD1. Germline CDR1 MRHNA, CDR2 SNTAGT. CDR3 size: 12 residues. The CDR3 DNA reads TGTTACACACAGGGGATAGGGAACGAGCAGTACTTC. Its translation is CYTQGIGNEQYF.

V gene TRBV5-1 combines with J gene TRBJ1-4, with D possibly being TRBD1 (5 bases). Germline assignment: CDR1 SGHRS and CDR2 YFSETQ. The CDR3 sequence is 14 residues long. Trimming took 4 bases from V and 4 from J, leaving 11 bases between them. DNA of the CDR3: TGCGCCAGCAGCCCGGGGGGGAATAATGAAAAACTGTTTTTT. Encoded protein: CASSPGGNNEKLFF.

CDR3 nucleotides: TGTGCTAGTGGTACCTCCCTTGCGGGGGGGTACAATGAGCAGTTCTTC. Translated, it gives CASGTSLAGGYNEQFF. The chain links TRBV12-5 to TRBJ2-1, with 9 bases fitting TRBD2. This CDR3 region has 16 residues. Germline lookup yields CDR1 LGHNT and CDR2 FRNRAP. V lost 5 bases to trimming and J lost 4 bases; unmatched junction nucleotides: 9.